Reported below is one T cell receptor beta chain. The data were obtained in a study of blood T cell repertoires in COVID-19. The table came from immunoSEQ multiplex PCR; TCRdb's copy has only in-frame clones and leaves some out. Of hundreds of thousands of clones listed, 82% were seen once; the top ten hold under 2%. Germline lookup yields CDR1 SGHTA and CDR2 FQGTGA. CDR3 length: 15 amino acids. Unmatched junction bases numbered 6, after V lost 6 bases and J lost 4 bases. The genes are TRBV7-3 and TRBJ2-1; 10 positions agree with TRBD2. This sequence originates from an elderly woman with acute or convalescent COVID-19. The sample consisted of peripheral blood. This CDR3 reads CASSSSGGPYNEQFF. The DNA for the CDR3 is TGTGCCAGCAGTTCTAGCGGGGGCCCTTACAATGAGCAGTTCTTC.